The entry that follows covers one T cell receptor beta chain sequence. Its antigen is currently not known. Base-call qualities are not available, and no considerably larger clone is one nucleotide away. TCRbeta CDR3 regions were amplified from genomic DNA using the immunoSEQ Assay, a bias-controlled multiplex PCR. For the original study's pipeline: Within the assay, amplification of reference gene primers was used to estimate how many nucleated cells each sample contained. To quantify the absolute abundance of each unique TCRbeta CDR3 rearrangement, sequence reads were collapsed and filtered. For each sample, productive Simpson clonality was calculated by taking the square root of Simpson's diversity index across productive rearrangements. In TCRdb, the immuneACCESS table is reduced to in-frame sequences with V and J assigned. These tables do not hold every clone; where another copy was compared, an unresolved V gene accounts for under half, and the others remain unexplained. That table furnishes V, J and clone size, whereas the DNA furnished D and trimming. This sample has about 240,000 clones in its table, and roughly four fifths of those were observed once. The ten most abundant clones make up under 4.5% of the sample.

This sample was included in a study of blood T cell repertoires in COVID-19 (dated by TCRdb to about 2020). Turning to the overall study: The collaborator samples originated in the United States, Italy and Spain and spanned the acute and convalescent phases of COVID-19. Deeply sampled blood TCRbeta repertoires from subjects exposed to, actively infected with, or recovered from COVID-19 were included in the dataset. The repertoires were made available in a free public database intended to serve as a resource for research on the immune response to SARS-CoV-2. The material from the prospective study consisted of cDNA or gDNA derived from T cells, B-cell-depleted T cells, or PBMCs. Samples were obtained from the ongoing ImmuneRACE study (first 160 participants) and from 950 to 1,500 subjects provided by 6 global collaborators. Where available, HLA class I and class II types were obtained from metadata supplied by the sample provider rather than from assay-based typing. Nearly every sample came with metadata listing a de-identified subject ID, COVID-19 status, age in years and sex. The study at large found these results: The quantity of clinical and demographic metadata differed by source and by participant and was supplied without curation.

Whole blood was collected in K2EDTA tubes by collaborating institutions according to the institutions' own protocols. Collaborator samples were shipped for TCRbeta analysis as frozen whole blood, isolated PBMCs, or DNA extracted from either sample type. CDR1 and CDR2, looked up from the germline V gene, are SGHDT and YYEEEE. Germline trimming: 0 bases from V, 5 bases from J; junction bases outside gene matches: 5. The CDR3 numbers 15 residues from cysteine through phenylalanine. Of all the DNA, just the CDR3 is kept, 45 bases in frame from base 1. Rearrangement joined TRBV5-6 to TRBJ1-2; 9 central bases correspond to TRBD1. The TCR comes from a man aged 50 or older with acute or convalescent COVID-19. Sequencing was carried out using peripheral blood. The CDR3 here reads CASSLGTGDFYGYTF. The sequenced DNA: TGTGCCAGCAGCTTGGGGACAGGGGATTTTTATGGCTACACCTTC.